These T cell receptor beta chains were read from a single sample in a study of neurological immune-mediated disorders. One entry per CDR3 protein results from TCRdb running MiXCR on the 5' RACE reads. The sample carries tens of thousands of distinct CDR3 sequences, approximately 3.5% recorded once. The sequencing sample was made of PBMCs. These receptors came from a woman in her forties or fifties with multiple sclerosis. CDR3s include the opening cysteine and the closing phenylalanine or tryptophan. A D gene is named only where the DNA matches it firmly. Clone size, where shown, is once, few, many, or a class for clones that have expanded.

cdr3_nt cdr3_aa v_call clone_size j_call d_call
TGCGCCAGCAGCCTAGGACAGGGGATACTGGATACGCAGTATTTT CASSLGQGILDTQYF TRBV5-1 many TRBJ2-3 TRBD1
TGCAGTGCTATCCCGGTAACTACAGATACGCAGTATTTT CSAIPVTTDTQYF TRBV20-1 many TRBJ2-3 NA
TGCAGTGCTAGCCTAGGGACTAGCGGGTTAATCCAAGAAACCCAGTACTTC CSASLGTSGLIQETQYF TRBV20-1 many TRBJ2-5 TRBD2
TGTGCCAGCAGCCATTCTTATTCGACAGGCACCATCCCAGAGACCCAGTACTTC CASSHSYSTGTIPETQYF TRBV9 many TRBJ2-5 NA
TGTGCCAGCAGCCCCTTAACCCTAGCCAAAAACATTCAGTACTTC CASSPLTLAKNIQYF TRBV6-2/TRBV6-3 many TRBJ2-4 NA
TGTGCCAGCAGCTTGGGAGCTAACTATGGCTACACCTTC CASSLGANYGYTF TRBV5-6 many TRBJ1-2 NA
TGTGACAGCAGCAAATGGGGTACTGAAGCTTTCTTT CDSSKWGTEAFF TRBV3-1 few TRBJ1-1 NA
TGTGCCAGCAGTTTTATGGGGGCCGGCACAGATACGCAGTATTTT CASSFMGAGTDTQYF TRBV12-3/TRBV12-4 many TRBJ2-3 NA
TGTGCCAGCAGCTTAGGCGGGACAGGGGCGTACAATGAGCAGTTCTTC CASSLGGTGAYNEQFF TRBV7-9 few TRBJ2-1 TRBD1
TGTGCCAGCAGTGAATTTGGGCAGGGGGCTTATGAGCAGTTCTTC CASSEFGQGAYEQFF TRBV6-4 NA TRBJ2-1 TRBD1
TGTGCCACTACACGGGAGGGGCTGAGCTCCTACAATGAGCAGTTCTTC CATTREGLSSYNEQFF TRBV19 many TRBJ2-1 TRBD2
TGTGCCAGCAGTTCTGTGACACCCTACGAGCAGTACTTC CASSSVTPYEQYF TRBV12-3/TRBV12-4 many TRBJ2-7 NA
TGTGCCAGCAGCCGGAGTAGGTATGAGCAGTTCTTC CASSRSRYEQFF TRBV4-2 many TRBJ2-1 NA
TGCGCCACCTCGAGGGCAGGTTACAATGAGCAGTTCTTC CATSRAGYNEQFF TRBV5-1 few TRBJ2-1 NA
TGTGCCAGCAGCTCTGCCTCATGGACCGCTAGCAATCAGCCCCAGCATTTT CASSSASWTASNQPQHF TRBV7-9 many TRBJ1-5 NA
TGTGCCACCAGTGATCCGGCAGTCAATGAGCAGTTCTTC CATSDPAVNEQFF TRBV24-1 many TRBJ2-1 NA
TGTGCCAGCAGGGGGGCTAAAGGGACAGGGGGTAACACCGGGGAGCTGTTTTTT CASRGAKGTGGNTGELFF TRBV27 few TRBJ2-2 TRBD1
TGTGCCAGCAGCCGCATAGGAGGTGGATCACCCCTCCACTTT CASSRIGGGSPLHF TRBV3-1 many TRBJ1-6 NA
TGTGCCAGCAGTCTACAGCGGGGGGGCTTGGACATTCAGTACTTC CASSLQRGGLDIQYF TRBV7-2 many TRBJ2-4 TRBD2
TGTGCCAGCACCAGGGGAAGGAGCAATCAGCCCCAGCATTTT CASTRGRSNQPQHF TRBV12-3/TRBV12-4 many TRBJ1-5 NA
TGTGCCAGCAGCGCCATTAGTAGTTCCGAGGCCCAGTACTTC CASSAISSSEAQYF TRBV9 many TRBJ2-5 NA
TGCAGTGCCACCTTGATCGGGACTAGCGGGGGAGAATACAATGAGCAGTTCTTC CSATLIGTSGGEYNEQFF TRBV20-1 many TRBJ2-1 TRBD2
TGTGCCAGCAGCTTAGGAGGTAGGGGTGAAGAGCAGTACTTC CASSLGGRGEEQYF TRBV7-9 many TRBJ2-7 NA
TGTGCCATCAGTGCAGAGGGTATGACTGAAGCTTTCTTT CAISAEGMTEAFF TRBV10-3 many TRBJ1-1 NA
TGTGCCAGCAGCTTAAGGGGGAGGCGCAATCAGCCCCAGCATTTT CASSLRGRRNQPQHF TRBV5-6 many TRBJ1-5 NA
TGTGCCAGCAGCTTGGAGACGGACAGGAAGTATGGCTACACCTTC CASSLETDRKYGYTF TRBV7-9 many TRBJ1-2 TRBD1
TGTGCCAGCAGCTCCCGGGACCGCAATCAGCCCCAGCATTTT CASSSRDRNQPQHF TRBV7-2 many TRBJ1-5 NA
TGTGCCAGCAGTCCCCGCCTAGCGGGGTCTGGTGAGCAGTTCTTC CASSPRLAGSGEQFF TRBV28 many TRBJ2-1 TRBD2
TGCAGTGCTAGAATCGGCGCGCGCACCGGGGAGCTGTTTTTT CSARIGARTGELFF TRBV20-1 many TRBJ2-2 NA
TGTGCCAGCAGCCCACCGGACGGTCGGCTGTTTTTT CASSPPDGRLFF TRBV13 many TRBJ2-2 NA
TGTGCCAGCAGACCCGCCCAGGGATCTATTGACAATGAGCAGTTCTTC CASRPAQGSIDNEQFF TRBV7-2 few TRBJ2-1 NA
TGTGCCAGCTCGCTAGGGTATTCCTACGAGCAGTACTTC CASSLGYSYEQYF TRBV5-6 many TRBJ2-7 NA
TGTGCCAGCTCACCACAAAACCGGGACAGGGCTGGAAACACCATATATTTT CASSPQNRDRAGNTIYF TRBV18 many TRBJ1-3 TRBD1
TGTGCCAGCAGCCAGGGCGACAGCTCCTACGAGCAGTACTTC CASSQGDSSYEQYF TRBV12-3/TRBV12-4 many TRBJ2-7 NA
TGCGCCAGCAGCTTGGGGGTTCCTAGAATCGAGGAGCAGTTCTTC CASSLGVPRIEEQFF TRBV5-1 many TRBJ2-1 NA
TGTGCCAGCAGCTTATGGGACCGGGCCCATATAGCAGCTTTCTTT CASSLWDRAHIAAFF TRBV7-9 NA TRBJ1-1 NA
TGTGCCAGCAGCTTAGAGGCTGGGTCGGAGTTCTTC CASSLEAGSEFF TRBV7-2 many TRBJ2-1 NA
TGTGCCAGCACCCCGGGGGGGCGAGAGACCCAGTACTTC CASTPGGRETQYF TRBV3-1 many TRBJ2-5 TRBD2
TGTGCCAGCAGCCGTCTAGCGCTCCGTCCCCACGAGCAGTACTTC CASSRLALRPHEQYF TRBV7-2 many TRBJ2-7 NA
TGTGCCAGCAGCTGGAAGGAATACGGGCAGTACTTC CASSWKEYGQYF TRBV7-9 few TRBJ2-7 NA
TGTGCCAGCAGGGCTGAGGGGGCGGCTTTCTTT CASRAEGAAFF TRBV6-5 many TRBJ1-1 TRBD1
TGTGCCAGCAGCCAGTCGACAGGGCGGTCACCCCTCCACTTT CASSQSTGRSPLHF TRBV9 few TRBJ1-6 TRBD1
TGCAGCCTTGATAATGAGCAGTTCTTC CSLDNEQFF TRBV29-1 many TRBJ2-1 NA
TGTGCCAGCAGCTTAGGATGGGTAGCGGGGGGTTCAGATACGCAGTATTTT CASSLGWVAGGSDTQYF TRBV13 many TRBJ2-3 TRBD2